A selection of T cell receptor beta chains follows, all from one sample in a study of identical twins. One entry per CDR3 protein results from TCRdb running MiXCR on the 5' RACE reads. Of about 240,000 distinct CDR3 sequences in the sample, 8% to 11% were seen once. Sequencing input: memory T cells sorted from blood. These receptor sequences come from a man aged 50 to 60 in good health. The CDR3 runs from the conserved cysteine through the conserved F or W. A D gene is named only where the DNA matches it firmly. For some rows the clone size is stated as once, few or many, or as a class when expanded; others skip it.

size	J	V	D	DNA	CDR3
-	TRBJ2-7	TRBV2	TRBD1	TGTGCCAGCGGGGACAGGGGGCGCGAGCAGTACTTC	CASGDRGREQYF
-	TRBJ2-7	TRBV21-1	-	TGTGCCAGCAGCAAAGACAGGGTTGTACCCGCTGAAGGCCTACGAGAGCAGTACTTC	CASSKDRVVPAEGLREQYF
many	TRBJ2-7	TRBV7-2	TRBD2	TGTGCCAGCAGATTACTAGCGGGAGGGCCGATTGAGCAGTACTTC	CASRLLAGGPIEQYF
few	TRBJ2-2	TRBV20-1	TRBD2	TGCAGTGCCGCTCGGCTGGGACTAGCGGGAGAGAACACCGGGGAGCTGTTTTTT	CSAARLGLAGENTGELFF
few	TRBJ1-5	TRBV10-3	-	TGTGCCAGCAGTGAGTTGACAGGCCGTACCAAAAATCAGCCCCAGCATTTT	CASSELTGRTKNQPQHF
many	TRBJ2-7	TRBV5-1	-	TGCGCCAGCAGCTTAGCGATTGGGGCCTACGAGCAGTACTTC	CASSLAIGAYEQYF
-	TRBJ1-1	TRBV28	-	TGTGCCAGCAATCGGCCCGGGACTGAAGCTTTCTTT	CASNRPGTEAFF
-	TRBJ2-3	TRBV18	TRBD2	TGTGCCAGCTCACCCTTAGCGGGGGATATCACAGATACGCAGTATTTT	CASSPLAGDITDTQYF
-	TRBJ2-1	TRBV20-1	-	TGCAGTGCCCGGTGGGGTAGATTTAATGAGCAGTTCTTC	CSARWGRFNEQFF
many	TRBJ2-3	TRBV27	-	TGTGCCAGCCGCTACTTGGCCACGAGTATGTCCACCACAGATACGCAGTATTTT	CASRYLATSMSTTDTQYF
once	TRBJ1-1	TRBV10-1	-	TGCGCCAGCAGCCAGAGACGGACTGAAGCTTTCTTT	CASSQRRTEAFF
few	TRBJ1-4	TRBV12-3/TRBV12-4	-	TGTGCCAGCAAGCGGACGGAAGCAACTAATGAAAAACTGTTTTTT	CASKRTEATNEKLFF
many	TRBJ2-7	TRBV25-1	TRBD1	TGTGCCAGCAGTTTCCAGGGGGCACACGAGCAGTACTTC	CASSFQGAHEQYF
many	TRBJ2-1	TRBV27	-	TGTGCCAGCAGTGTACTGGGCAATGAGCAGTTCTTC	CASSVLGNEQFF
-	TRBJ2-1	TRBV7-2	TRBD2	TGTGCCAGCAGCTTACTAGGGCTAGCGGGTGACAATGAGCAGTTCTTC	CASSLLGLAGDNEQFF
many	TRBJ2-3	TRBV20-1	TRBD1	TGCCAGCTTGGCAGGGGGCGGACAGATACGCAGTATTTT	CQLGRGRTDTQYF
-	TRBJ2-2	TRBV3-1	-	TGTGCCAGCAGCCAAGTTTACGCCGGGGAGCTGTTTTTT	CASSQVYAGELFF
many	TRBJ2-3	TRBV6-2/TRBV6-3	TRBD1	TGTGCCAGCAGTTACGCTAGGACAGGGACAGATACGCAGTATTTT	CASSYARTGTDTQYF
-	TRBJ2-7	TRBV27	TRBD2	TGTGCCAGCAGTACCGGGACTAGCGGCGAGCAGTACTTC	CASSTGTSGEQYF
-	TRBJ2-7	TRBV12-3/TRBV12-4	-	TGTGCCAGCAGTAGGGGGATTAGCTCCTACGAGCAGTACTTC	CASSRGISSYEQYF
many	TRBJ2-7	TRBV20-1	TRBD2	TGCAGTGCTAGGGACTGGGGACTACCATCCTACGAGCAGTACTTC	CSARDWGLPSYEQYF
many	TRBJ2-1	TRBV9	-	TGTGCCAGCAGCGTAGACTCGCGGGACCTCTACAATGAGCAGTTCTTC	CASSVDSRDLYNEQFF
many	TRBJ1-1	TRBV5-6	TRBD1	TGTGCCAGCAGCTCTACCCGGGACAGACCATACACTGAAGCTTTCTTT	CASSSTRDRPYTEAFF
many	TRBJ2-7	TRBV5-1	-	TGCGCCAGCAGCCCTTTCGGGCAGAACTACGAGCAGTACTTC	CASSPFGQNYEQYF
many	TRBJ2-1	TRBV7-2	-	TGTGCCAGCAGCGACTATAGCGACTCCTACAATGAGCAGTTCTTC	CASSDYSDSYNEQFF
-	TRBJ2-3	TRBV7-2	-	TGTGCCAGCAGCAAGACCACAGATACGCAGTATTTT	CASSKTTDTQYF
many	TRBJ1-1	TRBV5-1	-	TGCGCCAGCAGCGTAAACAGGGACCACACTGAAGCTTTCTTT	CASSVNRDHTEAFF
few	TRBJ2-7	TRBV20-1	-	TGCAGTGCTCTACAGGGACTCGCCCTCGAGCAGTACTTC	CSALQGLALEQYF
many	TRBJ2-1	TRBV4-2	TRBD2	TGTGCCAGCAGCCAAGAAACGGGAGGGAGCTTCTATGAGCAGTTCTTC	CASSQETGGSFYEQFF
many	TRBJ2-3	TRBV7-6	TRBD2	TGTGCCAGCAGCTCAGACGGGAGGTCGCAGTATTTT	CASSSDGRSQYF
many	TRBJ2-7	TRBV20-1	-	TGCAGTGCTAGAGGGGGCGTAGGCTCCTACGAGCAGTACTTC	CSARGGVGSYEQYF
many	TRBJ2-7	TRBV10-3	TRBD1	TGTGCCACCGGACAGGGGAACTACGAGCAGTACTTC	CATGQGNYEQYF
few	TRBJ2-3	TRBV2	-	TGTGCCAGCAGTTCGCCGGGACGGACAAGCACAGATACGCAGTATTTT	CASSSPGRTSTDTQYF
few	TRBJ1-2	TRBV12-3/TRBV12-4	-	TGTGCCAGCAGCCCTCAAGCCTCCTATGGCTACACCTTC	CASSPQASYGYTF
-	TRBJ2-5	TRBV21-1	-	TGTGCCAGCAGCAACTCCGACGCGGGGGACGCCCCGGGACTAGCGGGAGGGGACCAAGAGACCCAGTACTTC	CASSNSDAGDAPGLAGGDQETQYF
many	TRBJ2-7	TRBV20-1	TRBD2	TGCAGTGCCTCAATAGCGGGGGCCCCCTCATACGAGCAGTACTTC	CSASIAGAPSYEQYF
-	TRBJ1-2	TRBV4-2	-	TGTGCCAGCAGCCGCCACGGGCAGGAGAATGGCTACACCTTC	CASSRHGQENGYTF
many	TRBJ2-5	TRBV20-1	-	TGCAGTGCTAGACCAAGGACAGTCGACCACCTTTTCCAAGAGACCCAGTACTTC	CSARPRTVDHLFQETQYF
many	TRBJ2-1	TRBV15	-	TGTGCCACCAGCAGGCTGTACGATGAGCAGTTCTTC	CATSRLYDEQFF
many	TRBJ2-2	TRBV5-6	-	TGTGCCAGCAGCTATTACACCGGGGAGCTGTTTTTT	CASSYYTGELFF
many	TRBJ2-7	TRBV5-1	-	TGCGCCAGCAGCTTTGCATTTTCCTACGAGCAGTACTTC	CASSFAFSYEQYF
-	TRBJ2-5	TRBV5-4	-	TGTGCCAGCAGCTTGCAGGGGGGGCTGGAGACCCAGTACTTC	CASSLQGGLETQYF
-	TRBJ1-5	TRBV7-2	-	TGTGCCAGCAGCTTAGGATGGAGTGGCCAGGGGCCCCAGCATTTT	CASSLGWSGQGPQHF
few	TRBJ2-7	TRBV20-1	TRBD1	TGCAGTGCTAGAGTTGGGACAGGGCAGTACTTC	CSARVGTGQYF
-	TRBJ2-3	TRBV5-4	-	TGTGCCAGCTCCCCCGGGCGGGGGCGGGCAGATACGCAGTATTTT	CASSPGRGRADTQYF
-	TRBJ2-5	TRBV15	-	TGTGCCACCAGCAGGAGCGTAAGGGAGACCCAGTACTTC	CATSRSVRETQYF
many	TRBJ1-1	TRBV7-9	-	TGTGCCAGCAGTCGAGAACCGAACACTGAAGCTTTCTTT	CASSREPNTEAFF
many	TRBJ1-2	TRBV20-1	-	TGCAGTGCTAGAGCCCCCGCAGGGGTCTATGGCTACACCTTC	CSARAPAGVYGYTF
-	TRBJ1-1	TRBV7-2	-	TGTGCCAGCAGCTTTGGGACGTTCACTGAAGCTTTCTTT	CASSFGTFTEAFF
many	TRBJ2-1	TRBV7-6	-	TGTGCCAGCAGCTTTTCTGTAAATGAGCAGTTCTTC	CASSFSVNEQFF
many	TRBJ1-5	TRBV9	-	TGTGCCAGCAGCGTGGGCCTTGGCAATCAGCCCCAGCATTTT	CASSVGLGNQPQHF
-	TRBJ2-3	TRBV20-1	TRBD2	TGCAGTGCAACTAGCGGGACCCCAGATACGCAGTATTTT	CSATSGTPDTQYF
many	TRBJ2-5	TRBV29-1	-	TGCAGCGTTGGTTCTGAAGGAGGGTGGGGGGAGACCCAGTACTTC	CSVGSEGGWGETQYF
-	TRBJ2-5	TRBV29-1	-	TGCAGCGTTCGGGTCGACTTTGCGGGAGAGACCCAGTACTTC	CSVRVDFAGETQYF
many	TRBJ2-1	TRBV28	TRBD2	TGTGCCAGCAGTTTATGGAACCAGCGGGGGGGAGGGGAGCAGTTCTTC	CASSLWNQRGGGEQFF